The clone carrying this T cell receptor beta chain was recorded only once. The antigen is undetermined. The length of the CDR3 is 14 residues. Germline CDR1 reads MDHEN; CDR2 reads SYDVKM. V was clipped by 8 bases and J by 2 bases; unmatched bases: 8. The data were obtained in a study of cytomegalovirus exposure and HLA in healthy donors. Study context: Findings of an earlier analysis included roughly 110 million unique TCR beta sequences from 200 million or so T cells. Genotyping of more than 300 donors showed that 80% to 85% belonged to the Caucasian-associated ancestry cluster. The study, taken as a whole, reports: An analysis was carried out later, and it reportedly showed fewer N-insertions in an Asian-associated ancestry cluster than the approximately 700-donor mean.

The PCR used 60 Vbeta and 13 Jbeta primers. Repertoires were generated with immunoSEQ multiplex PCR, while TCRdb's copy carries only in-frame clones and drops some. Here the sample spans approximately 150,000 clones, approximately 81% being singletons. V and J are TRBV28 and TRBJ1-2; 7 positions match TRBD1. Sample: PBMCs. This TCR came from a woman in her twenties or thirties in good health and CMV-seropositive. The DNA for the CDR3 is TGTGCCAGCCGCCCGGACAGGAAAAACTATGGCTACACCTTC. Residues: CASRPDRKNYGYTF.